Below, 29 T cell receptor beta chains from the same sample are listed, as sequenced in a study of T cells after yellow fever vaccination. Via MiXCR, TCRdb re-called the 5' RACE reads, giving one row per CDR3 protein. This sample yields some 80,000 distinct CDR3 sequences, of which roughly 13% are seen a single time; about 26% belongs to the top ten. The sequencing here drew on CD8+ T cells not binding an NS4B(214-222) dextramer, sorted from PBMCs, taken 20 to 25 days after the first yellow fever vaccination. These receptors all stem from a man between 18 and 29 years old who received the YFV17D yellow fever vaccine.

The chain uses TRBV5-1 and TRBJ1-3, with TRBD1 as a possible D gene (5 bases). CDR1 and CDR2 from the germline V gene are SGHRS and YFSETQ. The CDR3 extends over 16 amino acids. With 0 bases removed from V and 2 bases from J, the gap between germline ends came to 12 bases. The DNA for the CDR3 is TGCGCCAGCAGCTTGGTATACGGGGGAGCTGGAAACACCATATATTTT. Residues: CASSLVYGGAGNTIYF.

The chain links TRBV18 to TRBJ2-1; 8 bases map to TRBD2. V lost 3 bases and J lost 5; bases outside the gene matches: 6. The CDR3 spans 15 residues. Germline loops: CDR1 KGHSH, CDR2 LQKENI. The CDR3 nucleotides read TGTGCCAGCTCACCGGGACTAGGATACCACAATGAGCAGTTCTTC. Residues: CASSPGLGYHNEQFF.

This clonotype was counted between two and nine times. V usage is TRBV9 and J usage is TRBJ1-2; perhaps TRBD1 as D (6 bases). Germline V lookup: CDR1 SGDLS, CDR2 YYNGEE. Trimming took 0 bases from V and 3 from J, leaving 9 bases between them. This CDR3 is built from 14 residues. As DNA, the CDR3 is TGTGCCAGCAGCGTAGCGGGGGCTTACTATGGCTACACCTTC. Protein sequence: CASSVAGAYYGYTF. Complete variable domain (other parts from reference TRBV9 and TRBJ1-2): DSGVTQTPKHLITATGQRVTLRCSPRSGDLSVYWYQQSLDQGLQFLIQYYNGEERAKGNILERFSAQQFPDLHSELNLSSLELGDSALYFCASSVAGAYYGYTFGSGTRLTVV.

This clonotype has only a few counts. The genes are TRBV4-1 and TRBJ2-7, with unresolved D. V was clipped by 0 bases and J by 5 bases, with 11 bases between them. This CDR3 region has 14 residues. CDR1 is MGHRA, CDR2 YSYEKL, per germline. The CDR3 sequence is CASSQEQARDEQYF. The DNA for the CDR3 is TGCGCCAGCAGCCAAGAGCAGGCCCGGGACGAGCAGTACTTC.

The V gene is TRBV5-1, the J gene TRBJ2-1; D gene uncertain. The CDR3 sequence is 15 residues long. From germline, CDR1 is SGHRS and CDR2 YFSETQ. Trimming took off 4 bases at V and 0 bases at J, with 11 bases between the two ends. CDR3 sequence reads: CASSDRASSYNEQFF. CDR3 in DNA: TGCGCCAGCAGCGACCGGGCTAGCTCCTACAATGAGCAGTTCTTC.

This clonotype was found a few times. This rearrangement joins TRBV12-3 or TRBV12-4 to TRBJ1-1; tentative D call: TRBD1 (6 bases). The V end was cut by 0 bases, the J end by 3 bases, with 8 bases between. This CDR3 spans 14 amino acids. CDR3 sequence (DNA): TGTGCCAGCAGTTTAGCGGGGGCTGACACTGAAGCTTTCTTT. It translates to CASSLAGADTEAFF.

The CDR3 coding sequence is TGTGCCAGCAGCTCTCAGACTAGCGGGGGGTCCTACGCGAACACCGGGGAGCTGTTTTTT. It yields the protein CASSSQTSGGSYANTGELFF. The chain has TRBV13 and TRBJ2-2; TRBD2 agrees at 13 bases. Germline assignment: CDR1 PRHDT and CDR2 FYEKMQ (reference sequence). CDR3 size: 20 residues. V was pared by 4 bases and J by 0 bases, with 11 bases of the junction left unmatched.

This clonotype was counted at least ten times. The V and J genes are TRBV7-9 and TRBJ1-4; D uncertain. CDR3 size: 15 residues. Germline CDR1 and CDR2: SEHNR and FQNEAQ (reference sequence). The V end lost 0 bases, the J end lost 6 bases, and 11 bases lay between the germline ends. The CDR3 DNA follows: TGTGCCAGCAGCTTAGCAATTGCAGGATATGAAAAACTGTTTTTT. This gives the protein CASSLAIAGYEKLFF.

The V call is TRBV20-1, the J call TRBJ2-1, with D tentatively TRBD1 (6 bases). The CDR3 runs 14 residues. V shed 5 bases and J shed 4 bases, with 15 bases lying between them. Germline CDR1 is DFQATT and CDR2 is SNEGSKA (reference sequence). The CDR3 is CSAPDRNRYNEQFF. The CDR3 DNA follows: TGCAGTGCTCCAGACAGGAATAGATACAATGAGCAGTTCTTC.

The chain is built from TRBV12-3 or TRBV12-4 and TRBJ2-1, with 8 nucleotides matching TRBD1. V shed 1 base and J 16 bases; nucleotides not matched to a gene: 12. The CDR3 spans 14 residues. CDR3 sequence: CASSLGQGMPPAFF. In DNA form, the CDR3 reads TGTGCCAGCAGTTTAGGACAGGGGATGCCTCCCGCATTCTTC.

This clonotype has only a few counts. V is TRBV7-8 and J is TRBJ1-1, with D uncertain. Trimming took off 3 bases at V and 0 bases at J, with 14 bases between the two ends. From germline, CDR1 is SGHVS and CDR2 FQNEAQ. The CDR3 covers 16 residues. In DNA, the CDR3 is TGTGCCAGCAGCTTTTCCCGCGGGGTCATGAACACTGAAGCTTTCTTT. It codes for CASSFSRGVMNTEAFF.

In this sample, this clonotype turned up many times. This chain links TRBV6-4 with TRBJ2-1; 14 bases agree with TRBD2. The junction had 3 bases not matched to a gene; V was cut back by 2 bases and J by 6 bases. CDR1 and CDR2 from the germline V gene are MRHNA and SNTAGT. CDR3 length: 16 residues. The CDR3 spells CASSDGTSGGPNEQFF. Here the CDR3 DNA reads TGTGCCAGCAGTGACGGGACTAGCGGGGGTCCCAATGAGCAGTTCTTC.

The CDR3 DNA reads as TGTGCCACCAGTGATTTAGGGGGGATGGGCACAGATACGCAGTATTTT. It is translated as CATSDLGGMGTDTQYF. This chain uses TRBV24-1 with TRBJ2-3; D is perhaps TRBD1 or TRBD2 (6 bases each). The V gene's germline CDR1 is KGHDR and CDR2 SFDVKD. Trimming removed 1 base from V and 1 base from J, with 11 bases in between. The CDR3 sequence is 16 residues long.

The chain links TRBV4-1 to TRBJ1-1, with D perhaps matching TRBD1 (5 bases). This CDR3 contains 13 residues. V lost 1 base, J lost 4 bases, and 7 bases lay in between. The germline gives CDR1 MGHRA, CDR2 YSYEKL. CDR3 in amino acids: CASSQGRATEAFF. The DNA for the CDR3 is TGCGCCAGCAGCCAAGGCAGGGCCACTGAAGCTTTCTTT.

This clonotype was found a few times. This chain joins TRBV5-1 and TRBJ1-2, with TRBD1 identical over 10 bases. The CDR3 is 14 residues long. The germline CDR1 and CDR2 sequences are SGHRS and YFSETQ. After removal of 4 bases from V and 4 bases from J, the junction contained 4 bases not matched to a gene. The CDR3 sequence is CASSPRTGGYGYTF. CDR3 coding DNA: TGCGCCAGCAGCCCCCGGACAGGGGGCTATGGCTACACCTTC.

The CDR3 region is CASRSGLAGNEQFF. Here the CDR3 DNA reads TGTGCCAGCAGATCCGGACTAGCAGGCAATGAGCAGTTCTTC. The chain combines TRBV14 with TRBJ2-1; TRBD2 matches at 8 bases. The CDR3 runs to 14 residues. The V segment lost 6 bases and the J segment 6 bases; nucleotides outside the gene matches: 7. Germline V CDR1 and CDR2: SGHDN, FVKESK.

A remark on this clonotype: The junction shows a germline mismatch at one end, possibly a read error. The chain couples TRBV24-1 to TRBJ1-1, with D possibly being TRBD1 (5 bases). This CDR3 has 13 amino acids. The V gene's germline CDR1 is KGHDR and CDR2 SFDVKD. CDR3 DNA: TGTGCCACCAGTGCAGGAGCGGGGACTGGAGCTTTCTTT. Its protein product is CATSAGAGTGAFF.

This clonotype came up a few times. The genes are TRBV6-1 and TRBJ1-2; possibly TRBD1 for D (5 bases). This CDR3 is 14 amino acids long. V was pared by 7 bases and J by 4 bases, with 16 bases between. Germline assignment: CDR1 MNHNS and CDR2 SASEGT. CDR3 amino acids: CASTPGGGGYGYTF. CDR3 in DNA: TGTGCCAGCACTCCAGGAGGTGGGGGCTATGGCTACACCTTC.

This clonotype is a singleton in its sample. The CDR3 does not end in the conserved phenylalanine or tryptophan, so this is likely a read error. The chain recombines TRBV9 with TRBJ2-5; 8 nucleotides agree with TRBD2. This CDR3 spans 14 amino acids. Germline CDR1 SGDLS, CDR2 YYNGEE. V dropped 3 bases and J dropped 3; count of bases not matched to a gene: 4. CDR3 nucleotides: TGTGCCAGCAGCGCGACACTAGCGGAAGAGACCCAGTACCTC. Amino acids: CASSATLAEETQYL.

V usage is TRBV6-1 and J usage is TRBJ2-3; D not resolved. The germline V gene encodes CDR1 MNHNS and CDR2 SASEGT. The CDR3 loop spans 14 amino acids. V lost 6 bases to trimming and J lost 0 bases, with 10 bases between them. CDR3 sequence: CASRDISSTDTQYF. CDR3 DNA sequence: TGTGCCAGCAGAGACATTAGTAGCACAGATACGCAGTATTTT.

In its sample, this clonotype was seen a few times. The CDR3 spells CATSDLSGANEQFF. CDR3 DNA sequence: TGTGCCACCAGTGATTTATCAGGGGCAAATGAGCAGTTCTTC. V is TRBV24-1 and J is TRBJ2-1, with D possibly TRBD1 on 6 matching bases. This CDR3 contains 14 residues. V lost 1 base and J 7 bases, leaving 10 bases between the germline ends. Per the germline V gene, CDR1 is KGHDR and CDR2 is SFDVKD.

This clonotype was detected only a few times. V and J are TRBV7-3 and TRBJ2-6, with a possible D match to TRBD1 (6 bases). The CDR3 runs 15 residues. Germline V gives CDR1 SGHTA, CDR2 FQGTGA. V lost 2 bases to trimming and J lost 2 bases, with 7 bases between them. The CDR3 DNA sequence: TGTGCCAGCAGCTTAGGGGGCACTGGGGCCAACGTCCTGACTTTC. Translation gives CASSLGGTGANVLTF.

The gene calls are TRBV15 and TRBJ2-3; a possible D gene is TRBD2 (5 bases). Per the germline V gene, CDR1 is LNHNV and CDR2 is YYDKDF (reference sequence). The CDR3 runs to 15 residues. Trimming removed 4 bases from V and 0 bases from J, with 11 bases in between. The CDR3 DNA sequence: TGTGCCACCAGCACGCTAGCTTCTAGCACAGATACGCAGTATTTT. Residues: CATSTLASSTDTQYF. The full variable domain, rest sourced from reference TRBV15 and TRBJ2-3, is DAMVIQNPRYQVTQFGKPVTLSCSQTLNHNVMYWYQQKSSQAPKLLFHYYDKDFNNEADTPDNFQSRRPNTSFCFLDIRSPGLGDTAMYLCATSTLASSTDTQYFGPGTRLTVL.

The chain joins TRBV27 to TRBJ2-3; D remains ambiguous. The CDR3 has 15 amino acids. Germline CDR1 and CDR2: MNHEY and SMNVEV (reference sequence). The germline V and J ends were trimmed by 1 base and 6 bases, with 14 bases remaining between them. The chain's CDR3 is CASSLYASSADTQYF. As DNA, the CDR3 is TGTGCCAGCAGTTTATATGCCTCAAGTGCGGATACGCAGTATTTT.

This sequence joins TRBV3-1 and TRBJ1-2; D gene unclear. The CDR3 is 14 residues long. V was shortened by 4 bases and J by 5 bases, with 14 bases between the two germline ends. Germline loops: CDR1 LGHDT, CDR2 YNNKEL (reference sequence). CDR3 region: CASSPTGPSYGYTF. CDR3 DNA sequence: TGTGCCAGCAGCCCAACCGGCCCGTCGTATGGCTACACCTTC.

This chain joins TRBV6-1 and TRBJ2-2; 9 bases align to TRBD2. The ends lost 4 bases at V and 1 base at J; junction bases unmatched: 1. The germline CDR1 and CDR2 sequences are MNHNS and SASEGT. This CDR3 region has 15 residues. In DNA form, the CDR3 reads TGTGCCAGCAGTGGGCGGGGGGGGAACACCGGGGAGCTGTTTTTT. Its protein is CASSGRGGNTGELFF.

CDR3 sequence: CASSLAGRRRGDTQYF. CDR3 nucleotide sequence: TGTGCCAGCAGCTTAGCGGGGCGGCGGCGTGGAGATACGCAGTATTTT. The chain carries TRBV7-2 and TRBJ2-3; maybe TRBD1 (5 bases). Germline assignment: CDR1 SGHTA and CDR2 FQGNSA. V lost 0 bases to trimming and J lost 5 bases, with 15 bases between them. CDR3 length equals 16 residues.

This clonotype was picked up a small number of times. This chain uses TRBV9 with TRBJ2-1; D remains unclear. The CDR3 consists of 16 residues. In germline, CDR1 is SGDLS, CDR2 YYNGEE. V gave up 4 bases and J gave up 0 bases, with 14 bases separating them. CDR3 nucleotide sequence: TGTGCCAGCAGCCCCCGTGTCCTGAGCTCCTACAATGAGCAGTTCTTC. Residues: CASSPRVLSSYNEQFF.

This clonotype was detected only a few times. The chain uses TRBV29-1 and TRBJ2-5, with 11 nucleotides matching TRBD2. Germline V CDR1 and CDR2: SQVTM, ANQGSEA. The length of the CDR3 is 13 residues. V was clipped by 8 bases and J by 5 bases; unmatched bases: 7. Here the CDR3 DNA reads TGCAGCCCTAGACTAGCGGGGTTCGAGACCCAGTACTTC. It codes for CSPRLAGFETQYF.